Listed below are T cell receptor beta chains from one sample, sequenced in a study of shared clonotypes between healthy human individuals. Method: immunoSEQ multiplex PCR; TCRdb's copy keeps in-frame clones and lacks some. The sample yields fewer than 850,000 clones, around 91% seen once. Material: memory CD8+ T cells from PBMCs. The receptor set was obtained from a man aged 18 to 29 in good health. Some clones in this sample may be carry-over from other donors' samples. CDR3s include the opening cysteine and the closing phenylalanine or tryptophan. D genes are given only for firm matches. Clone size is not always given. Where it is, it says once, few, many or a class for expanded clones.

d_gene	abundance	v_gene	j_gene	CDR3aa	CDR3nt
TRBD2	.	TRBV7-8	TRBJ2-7	CASSRGLAVYEQYF	TGTGCCAGCAGCCGGGGACTAGCGGTATACGAGCAGTACTTC
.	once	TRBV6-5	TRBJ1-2	CASSYSSGVLFYGYTF	TGTGCCAGCAGTTACTCGTCAGGGGTCCTCTTCTATGGCTACACCTTC
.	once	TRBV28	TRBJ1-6	CASSLIGSYNSPLHF	TGTGCCAGCAGTTTAATTGGCTCCTATAATTCACCCCTCCACTTT
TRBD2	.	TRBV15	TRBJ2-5	CATSGGLADQETQYF	TGTGCCACCAGCGGGGGACTAGCGGATCAAGAGACCCAGTACTTC
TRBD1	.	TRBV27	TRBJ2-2	CASSWVGTGNAGELFF	TGTGCCAGCAGTTGGGTTGGGACAGGGAACGCCGGGGAGCTGTTTTTT
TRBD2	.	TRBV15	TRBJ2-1	CATSRDTGLAIDEQFF	TGTGCCACCAGCAGAGATACGGGACTAGCTATCGATGAGCAGTTCTTC
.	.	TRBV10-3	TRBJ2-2	CAISDLSGVKDTGELFF	TGTGCCATCAGTGATCTGAGCGGAGTGAAGGACACCGGGGAGCTGTTTTTT
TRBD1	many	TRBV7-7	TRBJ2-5	CASSLDREIETQYF	TGTGCCAGCAGCTTGGACAGGGAAATCGAGACCCAGTACTTC
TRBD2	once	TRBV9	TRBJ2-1	CASSPGGPGTSGRPISYNEQFF	TGTGCCAGCAGCCCGGGGGGACCGGGAACTAGCGGGAGGCCGATCTCCTACAATGAGCAGTTCTTC
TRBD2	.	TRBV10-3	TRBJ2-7	CAISALAVSYEQYF	TGTGCCATCAGTGCACTAGCGGTGTCCTACGAGCAGTACTTC
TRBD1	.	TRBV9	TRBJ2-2	CASSVVGQGHTGELFF	TGTGCCAGCAGCGTAGTGGGACAGGGGCACACCGGGGAGCTGTTTTTT
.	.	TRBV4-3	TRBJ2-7	CASSQGWGRSSYEQYF	TGCGCCAGCAGCCAAGGTTGGGGGAGGTCCTCCTACGAGCAGTACTTC
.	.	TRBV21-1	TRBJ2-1	CASRGLHYNEQFF	TGTGCCAGCAGAGGGTTACACTACAATGAGCAGTTCTTC
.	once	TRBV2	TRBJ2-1	CASRPRPTEQFF	TGTGCCAGCAGACCCCGACCAACTGAGCAGTTCTTC